These 22 T cell receptor beta chains were all obtained from the same sample, sequenced in a study of a mutant IDH1 vaccine in newly diagnosed glioma. TCRdb's copy holds only in-frame clones and misses some; the assay was immunoSEQ multiplex PCR. The sample has more than 80,000 clones, 80% to 90% seen once; the top ten hold around 7%. Documented time point: baseline, week 1 (first vaccination visit). Treatment of the sample: pre-vaccination baseline after standard-of-care therapy. The sequencing used PBMCs, collected from a glioma patient treated with radiotherapy, temozolomide or both. Receptor source: a woman aged 45-60 years with glioma.

The CDR3 sequence is CASSLDSSNQPQHF. Written as DNA, the CDR3 is TGCGCCAGCAGCTTAGACAGTAGCAATCAGCCCCAGCATTTT. The genes are TRBV4-3 and TRBJ1-5; D perhaps matches TRBD1 (5 bases). CDR1 and CDR2 (germline): LGHNA, YSLEER. The CDR3 consists of 14 residues. V was pared by 5 bases and J by 0 bases, with 8 bases between.

The J gene is TRBJ2-6, the V gene TRBV5-4; TRBD1 might be the D (8 bases). This CDR3 contains 19 residues. The V gene's germline CDR1 is SGHNT and CDR2 YYREEE (reference sequence). V lost 4 bases, J lost 2 bases, and 22 bases lay in between. CDR3 sequence: CASSRSGAGGLTGANVLTF. CDR3 DNA: TGTGCCAGCAGCCGGAGCGGGGCAGGGGGCCTCACTGGGGCCAACGTCCTGACTTTC.

The chain is built from TRBV15 and TRBJ2-2; D may correspond to TRBD1 or TRBD2 (5 bases each). V was pared by 1 base and J by 6 bases, with 15 bases between. The germline V gene has CDR1 LNHNV and CDR2 YYDKDF (reference sequence). The CDR3 has 16 amino acids. The CDR3 DNA sequence: TGTGCCACCAGCAGAGGCCGGCCAGGGCGGGCCGGGGAGCTGTTTTTT. It specifies CATSRGRPGRAGELFF.

The V and J genes are TRBV7-2 and TRBJ2-1; D is unclear. V shed 2 bases and J shed 8 bases, with 7 bases lying between them. Germline lookup yields CDR1 SGHTA and CDR2 FQGNSA. This CDR3 is 12 amino acids long. CDR3 nucleotides: TGTGCCAGCAGCTTATTTTTGGATGAGCAGTTCTTC. Translating gives CASSLFLDEQFF.

The chain employs TRBV5-1 and TRBJ1-5; D is unclear. Germline CDR1 and CDR2: SGHRS and YFSETQ. Trimming removed 0 bases from V and 2 bases from J, with 9 bases in between. The CDR3 runs to 15 residues. CDR3 nucleotide sequence: TGCGCCAGCAGCTTGGGGGTCTCGGGCAATCAGCCCCAGCATTTT. It specifies CASSLGVSGNQPQHF.

The V and J genes are TRBV4-1 and TRBJ2-5; the D gene is possibly TRBD1 (6 bases). Germline V gene data show CDR1 as MGHRA and CDR2 as YSYEKL. The CDR3 has 15 amino acids. Trimming took off 0 bases at V and 2 bases at J, with 10 bases between the two ends. CDR3 DNA: TGCGCCAGCAGCCAAGATCCGACAGGACAAGAGACCCAGTACTTC. Translating gives CASSQDPTGQETQYF.

This clone was seen once. The CDR3 is CSIDRGNEQYF. Here the CDR3 DNA reads TGCAGTATCGACAGGGGGAACGAGCAGTACTTC. The chain employs TRBV29-1 and TRBJ2-7, with 9 nucleotides matching TRBD1. Germline loops: CDR1 SQVTM, CDR2 ANQGSEA. This CDR3 has 11 amino acids.

This chain links TRBV19 with TRBJ1-1; possible D gene TRBD1, 5 bases. V lost 6 bases and J lost 2, with 16 bases in between. Germline assignment: CDR1 LNHDA and CDR2 SQIVND (reference sequence). The CDR3 has 15 residues. The CDR3 nucleotides read TGTGCCAGTAGGGTTGGGACGGCAAAAAACACTGAAGCTTTCTTT. This gives the protein CASRVGTAKNTEAFF.

V is TRBV7-2 and J is TRBJ2-5; D gene ambiguous. Between the trimmed V and J ends, which lost 1 base and 4 bases, there was a span of 7 bases. The length of the CDR3 is 13 residues. Germline V lookup: CDR1 SGHTA, CDR2 FQGNSA. The CDR3 DNA reads TGTGCCAGCAGCTTAGTGGGGTCAGAGACCCAGTACTTC. Translation: CASSLVGSETQYF. Based on the CDR3 plus reference TRBV7-2 and TRBJ2-5, the full variable domain is GAGVSQSPSNKVTEKGKDVELRCDPISGHTALYWYRQSLGQGLEFLIYFQGNSAPDKSGLPSDRFSAERTGGSVSTLTIQRTQQEDSAVYLCASSLVGSETQYFGPGTRLLVL.

The chain couples TRBV5-4 to TRBJ1-4; D remains ambiguous. V was trimmed by 2 bases and J by 6 bases, leaving 11 bases between them. CDR3 length equals 14 residues. CDR1 and CDR2 (germline): SGHNT, YYREEE (reference sequence). DNA of the CDR3: TGTGCCAGCAGCTTACGAGGCGGGGATGAAAAACTGTTTTTT. Its protein product is CASSLRGGDEKLFF.

The chain joins TRBV18 to TRBJ2-2; the match to TRBD1 covers 8 bases. The CDR3 has 17 amino acids. Germline CDR1 is KGHSH and CDR2 is LQKENI. V lost 2 bases to trimming and J lost 0 bases; unmatched junction nucleotides: 5. CDR3 sequence reads: CASSPFRDRTNTGELFF. The DNA for the CDR3 is TGTGCCAGCTCACCATTCCGGGACAGGACGAACACCGGGGAGCTGTTTTTT.

This chain links TRBV7-2 with TRBJ1-3; D is possibly TRBD1 (5 bases). CDR3 length: 14 residues. V lost 5 bases, J lost 7 bases, and 15 bases lay in between. The germline V gene encodes CDR1 SGHTA and CDR2 FQGNSA. CDR3 region: CASSLQLGGNTIYF. As DNA, the CDR3 is TGTGCCAGCAGCCTACAGCTTGGGGGTAACACCATATATTTT.

This clone showed up just a few times. This chain links TRBV4-3 with TRBJ2-7; maybe TRBD1 (6 bases). This CDR3 region has 13 residues. V lost 3 bases, J lost 12 bases, and 18 bases lay in between. Looked up from germline, CDR1 is LGHNA and CDR2 is YSLEER. The CDR3 here is CASSQTIPGHPYF. For the CDR3, the DNA is TGCGCCAGCAGCCAGACTATTCCGGGACACCCGTACTTC.

The chain is built from TRBV5-1 and TRBJ2-3; D unresolved. Trimming took 0 bases from V and 0 from J, leaving 5 bases between them. The germline V gene has CDR1 SGHRS and CDR2 YFSETQ. CDR3 length: 14 amino acids. Here the CDR3 DNA reads TGCGCCAGCAGCTTGGGACTGAGCACAGATACGCAGTATTTT. Translation gives CASSLGLSTDTQYF.

This chain connects TRBV30 to TRBJ2-1; no firm D call. Per germline, CDR1 GTSNPN and CDR2 SVGIG (reference sequence). The CDR3 contains 14 residues. V was trimmed by 0 bases and J by 7 bases, leaving 13 bases between them. The CDR3 protein is CAWSVQWASNEQFF. The CDR3 DNA reads as TGTGCCTGGAGTGTACAATGGGCTAGTAATGAGCAGTTCTTC.

The chain recombines TRBV19 with TRBJ2-7; D is perhaps TRBD1 or TRBD2 (5 bases each). Per germline, CDR1 LNHDA and CDR2 SQIVND (reference sequence). The V end lost 8 bases, the J end lost 0 bases, and 11 bases lay between the germline ends. The CDR3 is made up of 13 amino acids. The CDR3 nucleotides read TGTGCCAGTTCGGAGGACAACTCCTACGAGCAGTACTTC. Translating it yields CASSEDNSYEQYF.

The rearrangement links TRBV19 to TRBJ1-1, with 7 nucleotides matching TRBD1. V was clipped by 5 bases and J by 0 bases; unmatched bases: 6. Germline lookup yields CDR1 LNHDA and CDR2 SQIVND (reference sequence). The CDR3 has 15 amino acids. DNA of the CDR3: TGTGCCAGTAGTGTAGGGGGCGTAATGAACACTGAAGCTTTCTTT. Protein: CASSVGGVMNTEAFF.

The chain employs TRBV19 and TRBJ1-1; maybe TRBD1 (6 bases). Germline CDR1 reads LNHDA; CDR2 reads SQIVND (reference sequence). The CDR3 spans 15 residues. Trimming shortened V by 4 bases and J by 4 bases, and 16 bases separated the two germline ends. The CDR3 here is CASSTRTVMGTEAFF. DNA of the CDR3: TGTGCCAGTAGTACTAGGACAGTCATGGGCACTGAAGCTTTCTTT.

The chain joins TRBV2 to TRBJ1-4, with TRBD1 matching 8 bases. V gave up 6 bases and J gave up 8 bases; unmatched junction bases: 8. Germline loops: CDR1 SNHLY, CDR2 FYNNEI. The CDR3 spans 14 residues. The CDR3 DNA is TGTGCCAGCAGGAATCAGGGGGCTGGGGAAAAACTGTTTTTT. Amino acid sequence: CASRNQGAGEKLFF.

CDR3 DNA sequence: TGTGCCAGCAGGACCAGTGATTCACCCCTCCACTTT. This sequence encodes CASRTSDSPLHF. The genes are TRBV28 and TRBJ1-6, with D unclear. V was cut by 6 bases and J by 8 bases, with 8 bases left in between. CDR3 size: 12 residues. CDR1 MDHEN and CDR2 SYDVKM come from the germline V gene.

The chain carries TRBV2 and TRBJ1-4; D perhaps matches TRBD1 (5 bases). V was clipped by 6 bases and J by 0 bases, with 11 bases between them. Germline CDR1 and CDR2: SNHLY and FYNNEI. This CDR3 has 15 residues. The CDR3 region has the DNA TGTGCCAGCAGGAGGACATCTGCAACTAATGAAAAACTGTTTTTT. Translation gives CASRRTSATNEKLFF.

In DNA form, the CDR3 reads TGTGCCAGCAGTTCCCACGGTTTCGGGGCGATTTGGAAGACCCAGTACTTC. Translated: CASSSHGFGAIWKTQYF. This rearrangement joins TRBV27 to TRBJ2-5; the D gene could be TRBD1 or TRBD2 (5 bases each). Germline assignment: CDR1 MNHEY and CDR2 SMNVEV (reference sequence). This CDR3 is 17 amino acids long. Trimming stripped 4 bases from V and 6 bases from J, with 24 bases between.